A selection of T cell receptor beta chains follows, all from one sample in a study of long-term antiretroviral therapy in people with HIV. Repertoires were generated with immunoSEQ multiplex PCR, while TCRdb's copy carries only in-frame clones and drops some. This repertoire shows about 21,000 clones, around 86% found once; its top ten account for 10% to 15%. The sample consisted of unsorted PBMCs, taken 0.1 years before starting antiretroviral therapy. The receptors shown here come from a man between 35 and 55 years old with HIV. Each CDR3 is given with its conserved first and last residue. A D gene is named only where the DNA matches it firmly. The size entry is marked missing in some rows and otherwise reads once, few, many or a size class.

j_call v_call clone_size d_call cdr3_nt cdr3_aa
TRBJ2-7 TRBV7-8 few . TGTGCCAGCAGCTTAGCGGGGCAAGCGAGCAACGAGCAGTACTTC CASSLAGQASNEQYF
TRBJ2-7 TRBV11-2 . TRBD1 TGTGCCAGCAGCTTAGTAGGACCGGGACAGACCTCCTACGAGCAGTACTTC CASSLVGPGQTSYEQYF
TRBJ2-1 TRBV5-5 . . TGTGCCAGCAGCTTAGGGGGATCCTCCTACAATGAGCAGTTCTTC CASSLGGSSYNEQFF
TRBJ2-1 TRBV5-4 once TRBD2 TGTGCCAGCAGCTCCCGTAGCGGGGGCGATGAGCAGTTCTTC CASSSRSGGDEQFF
TRBJ1-1 TRBV19 few TRBD1 TGTGCCAGTAGTATAGGCAGGGGGGCTAACACTGAAGCTTTCTTT CASSIGRGANTEAFF
TRBJ2-3 TRBV28 . . TGTGCCAGCAGTTTGGAAGTCACAGATACGCAGTATTTT CASSLEVTDTQYF
TRBJ1-2 TRBV9 . TRBD1 TGTGCCAGCAGCGCTGAGGACAGGGGGAACTATGGCTACACCTTC CASSAEDRGNYGYTF
TRBJ1-1 TRBV13 . . TGTGCCAGCAGCTTAGTGAGAACAGCGAACACTGAAGCTTTCTTT CASSLVRTANTEAFF
TRBJ2-1 TRBV5-1 . . TGCGCCAGCAGATTATACGGCGATGAGCAGTTCTTC CASRLYGDEQFF
TRBJ2-2 TRBV4-3 . . TGCGCCAGCAGCCAAGTAGGCACCGACACCGGGGAGCTGTTTTTT CASSQVGTDTGELFF
TRBJ1-2 TRBV5-5 once . TGTGCCAGCAGCCCCCTCCCGGGGGATTATGGCTACACCTTC CASSPLPGDYGYTF
TRBJ2-3 TRBV6-5 . TRBD2 TGTGCCAGCAGATCAGGACTAGCGGGAACAGATACGCAGTATTTT CASRSGLAGTDTQYF
TRBJ2-3 TRBV7-9 . TRBD2 TGTGCCAGCAGCTTAAGGGACAAGGGGTCTAGCGGGAGGGCAGATACGCAGTATTTT CASSLRDKGSSGRADTQYF
TRBJ2-7 TRBV13 . TRBD1 TGTGCCAGCAGCTCTGGGACAGGGTACGAGCAGTACTTC CASSSGTGYEQYF
TRBJ1-2 TRBV7-9 . . TGTGCCAGCAGCCGCCTCAACGAACAAGGGAGAAGTGGCTACACCTTC CASSRLNEQGRSGYTF
TRBJ2-3 TRBV5-1 . . TGCGCCAGCAGCCTAACCACGCCGAGGACAGATACGCAGTATTTT CASSLTTPRTDTQYF
TRBJ2-3 TRBV18 once . TGTGCCAGCTCACCACGGGCGGGGGCTCGCACAGATACGCAGTATTTT CASSPRAGARTDTQYF
TRBJ1-1 TRBV7-2 once . TGTGCCAGCAGCTTAGAATCCACTCTCCCGGGAGCTTTCTTT CASSLESTLPGAFF
TRBJ2-1 TRBV27 . . TGTGCCAGCAGTCCGCGGAAGGCATCATCCTACAATGAGCAGTTCTTC CASSPRKASSYNEQFF
TRBJ2-5 TRBV25-1 . . TGTGCCAGCAGTCCCTCGTGGCAGGGGAGGGAGACCCAGTACTTC CASSPSWQGRETQYF
TRBJ1-2 TRBV5-1 few . TGCGCCAGCAGCTTGGCCCAGGTGGGGGATGGCTACACCTTC CASSLAQVGDGYTF
TRBJ2-2 TRBV7-2 once . TGTGCCAGCAGCCCCTTTAGTGGTCCAGGGTTAATCGGGGAGCTGTTTTTT CASSPFSGPGLIGELFF
TRBJ2-5 TRBV27 . TRBD1 TGTGCCAGCAGTCTCCGGGACAGTTCAGGGACCCAGTACTTC CASSLRDSSGTQYF
TRBJ2-3 TRBV29-1 . TRBD2 TGCAGCGTTGCGTTAGCGGGAGGGGGGTTGACAGATACGCAGTATTTT CSVALAGGGLTDTQYF
TRBJ2-3 TRBV4-3 . TRBD1 TGCGCCAGCAGCCAGACTCGGACAGGGATAACAGATACGCAGTATTTT CASSQTRTGITDTQYF
TRBJ1-2 TRBV5-4 . TRBD1 TGTGCCAGCAGCTTGGGGCAGGGGGTCTATGGCTACACCTTC CASSLGQGVYGYTF
TRBJ2-3 TRBV19 . . TGTGCCAGTAGTATTACGGGGCCCCCAGATACGCAGTATTTT CASSITGPPDTQYF
TRBJ1-4 TRBV6-6 . TRBD1 TGTGCCAGCAGTTATCGGGACAGGGGTGAAAAACTGTTTTTT CASSYRDRGEKLFF
TRBJ2-7 TRBV7-2 . . TGTGCCAGCAGCTTACAAGAGAGCTACGAGCAGTACTTC CASSLQESYEQYF
TRBJ2-3 TRBV7-2 few . TGTGCCAGCAGCCTACAGGAGAGCATGCAGTATTTT CASSLQESMQYF
TRBJ2-5 TRBV5-1 . . TGCGCCAGCAGCATCCGGGGCCAGGGGTCTCAAGAGACCCAGTACTTC CASSIRGQGSQETQYF
TRBJ2-1 TRBV2 . TRBD1 TGTGCCAGCAGCGGACAGGGTTACAATGAGCAGTTCTTC CASSGQGYNEQFF
TRBJ2-7 TRBV10-2 few . TGCGCCAGCAGCTCGGGACACCCCTCCTACGAGCAGTACTTC CASSSGHPSYEQYF
TRBJ2-3 TRBV30 . TRBD2 TGTGCCTGGAGAGGACTAGCGGGAGTAACAGATACGCAGTATTTT CAWRGLAGVTDTQYF
TRBJ1-5 TRBV7-9 . TRBD1 TGTGCCAGCAGCAAAGGACAGGGAGGGACCAATCAGCCCCAGCATTTT CASSKGQGGTNQPQHF
TRBJ1-4 TRBV9 medium-sized . TGTGCCAGCAGCCCCTCGGGGCGGAATGAAAAACTGTTTTTT CASSPSGRNEKLFF
TRBJ2-5 TRBV11-3 once TRBD1 TGTGCCAGCAGCGCTAACAGGGGGCGAGGAGAGACCCAGTACTTC CASSANRGRGETQYF
TRBJ1-2 TRBV19 . TRBD1 TGTGCCAGTAGTACCGGGGACAGTAACTATGGCTACACCTTC CASSTGDSNYGYTF